This T cell receptor beta chain was found in a study of T cell repertoires in cytomegalovirus infection. CDR3 length equals 13 residues. Trimming shortened V by 5 bases and J by 2 bases, and 10 bases separated the two germline ends. TCRdb redid the calling of the reads with MiXCR, one entry per CDR3 protein. Here the sample spans hundreds of thousands of distinct CDR3 sequences, less than 20% being singletons. This TCR was recovered from a human donor in good health (CMV status not recorded). Some clones in this sample may be carry-over from other donors' samples. The sample was PBMCs. This chain joins TRBV12-3 or TRBV12-4 and TRBJ2-7; D gene unclear. This CDR3 reads CASSPLTAYEQYF. The CDR3 bases are TGTGCCAGCAGTCCCTTAACCGCCTACGAGCAGTACTTC.